These 32 T cell receptor beta chains were all obtained from the same sample, sequenced in a study of regulatory T cells in long-lasting Graves disease. CDR3 regions were amplified by Arm-PCR using iRepertoire HTBI primers to build TCR beta libraries. TCRdb re-derived calls from the multiplex PCR reads in MiXCR, one entry per CDR3 protein. Here the sample spans around 460,000 distinct CDR3 sequences, about 22% being singletons. Time point described: persistent/refractory GD, antithyroid drugs over 5 years with positive TRAb. From RNA extracted from PBMCs, the TCR library was made. Sequencing was performed on peripheral blood mononuclear cells (PBMCs), taken when the disease was refractory, from a patient treated with antithyroid drugs. The receptors stem from a female donor with Graves disease.

V and J are TRBV30 and TRBJ2-7; D is undetermined. Germline V gene lookup returns CDR1 GTSNPN and CDR2 SVGIG (reference sequence). Trimming left V 0 bases short and J 3 bases short, with 6 bases between. The CDR3 loop spans 12 amino acids. The CDR3 sequence is CAWSVNDYEQYF. In DNA, the CDR3 is TGTGCCTGGAGTGTTAACGACTACGAGCAGTACTTC. Full variable domain (rest looked up from reference TRBV30 and TRBJ2-7): SQTIHQWPATLVQPVGSPLSLECTVEGTSNPNLYWYRQAAGRGLQLLFYSVGIGQISSEVPQNLSASRPQDRQFILSSKKLLLSDSGFYLCAWSVNDYEQYFGPGTRLTVT.

This clonotype was recorded only once. The gene calls are TRBV12-3 or TRBV12-4 and TRBJ1-6; the match to TRBD1 covers 9 bases. CDR3 length: 15 residues. The ends lost 6 bases at V and 9 bases at J; junction bases unmatched: 9. CDR3 residues: CASRWTGAEGSPLHF. Here the CDR3 DNA reads TGTGCCAGCAGGTGGACAGGGGCAGAAGGTTCACCCCTCCACTTT.

This clonotype was detected only a few times. The CDR3 DNA sequence: TGTGCCAGCAGCGCCTCAGGGGGGATCCGGCTCTACGAGCAGTACTTC. Translating it yields CASSASGGIRLYEQYF. V and J are TRBV28 and TRBJ2-7; the D gene is possibly TRBD1 (7 bases). This CDR3 contains 16 residues. Trimming cost V 6 bases and J 3 bases, with 21 bases left between them. CDR1 MDHEN and CDR2 SYDVKM come from the germline V gene. Combining the CDR3 with reference TRBV28 and TRBJ2-7 gives the whole variable domain DVKVTQSSRYLVKRTGEKVFLECVQDMDHENMFWYRQDPGLGLRLIYFSYDVKMKEKGDIPEGYSVSREKKERFSLILESASTNQTSMYLCASSASGGIRLYEQYFGPGTRLTVT.

This clonotype was counted ten times or more. This chain links TRBV28 with TRBJ1-5, with TRBD1 as a possible D gene (5 bases). Germline CDR1 MDHEN, CDR2 SYDVKM. The V gene lost 2 bases and the J gene lost 6 bases, with 17 bases spanning the gap. CDR3 length: 16 residues. This chain's CDR3 is CASSLPTGGGIQPQHF. For the CDR3, the DNA is TGTGCCAGCAGTTTACCCACCGGGGGTGGGATTCAGCCCCAGCATTTT.

This clonotype was seen more than once but under ten times. The rearrangement uses TRBV5-1 and TRBJ1-2; the D gene is possibly TRBD1 (6 bases). CDR1 and CDR2 (germline): SGHRS, YFSETQ. There are 11 residues in the CDR3. The V end was cut by 9 bases, the J end by 8 bases, with 14 bases between. CDR3 nucleotides: TGCGCCATTTTAGAGGGGGACGGCTACACCTTC. Translating gives CAILEGDGYTF.

About this clonotype itself: Relative to the germline gene, one junction end is altered; a read error may explain this. For the CDR3, the DNA is TGTGCCAGCAGCCAGGCAGGGCGGGTCAACACTGAAGCTTCCTTT. This translates into CASSQAGRVNTEASF. The rearrangement links TRBV3-1 to TRBJ1-1, with D perhaps TRBD1 (5 bases). From germline, CDR1 is LGHDT and CDR2 YNNKEL (reference sequence). The CDR3 spans 15 residues.

This clonotype was seen a few times. This chain connects TRBV28 to TRBJ2-2; no clear D gene. This CDR3 has 14 amino acids. Trimming took 7 bases from V and 5 from J, leaving 14 bases between them. CDR1 is MDHEN and CDR2 is SYDVKM in the germline V gene. The CDR3 loop is CASNQYRVTGELFF. In DNA form, the CDR3 reads TGTGCCAGCAACCAATACCGGGTGACCGGGGAGCTGTTTTTT.

A remark on this clonotype: A much bigger clone sits one base away, suggesting this may be a read error. This chain links TRBV7-3 with TRBJ1-1, with D unresolved. Per germline, CDR1 SGHTA and CDR2 FQGTGA. CDR3 length: 16 residues. The CDR3 DNA follows: TGTGCCGGCAGCGGTTTCTCCCGACATGGGAACACTGAAGCTTTCTTT. This sequence encodes CAGSGFSRHGNTEAFF.

This clonotype was found a few times. The gene calls are TRBV7-2 and TRBJ2-5; 11 nucleotides align to TRBD1. The CDR3 loop spans 17 amino acids. CDR1 and CDR2 (germline): SGHTA, FQGNSA. With 1 base clipped from V and 4 bases from J, the junction kept 8 bases outside the gene matches. CDR3 region: CASSLVGTGGLRETQYF. The CDR3 nucleotides are TGTGCCAGCAGCTTAGTGGGGACAGGGGGTCTCCGAGAGACCCAGTACTTC.

The chain recombines TRBV19 with TRBJ1-5; D gene unclear. CDR3 length equals 12 residues. Per germline, CDR1 LNHDA and CDR2 SQIVND (reference sequence). V lost 6 bases to trimming and J lost 5 bases, with 8 bases between them. The CDR3 DNA sequence: TGTGCCAGTAGCAACCTGGATCAGCCCCAGCATTTT. Encoded protein: CASSNLDQPQHF.

The V and J genes are TRBV28 and TRBJ1-1; TRBD1 might be the D (5 bases). Germline loops: CDR1 MDHEN, CDR2 SYDVKM. Trimming stripped 7 bases from V and 3 bases from J, with 24 bases between. The CDR3 has 17 residues. The CDR3 DNA sequence: TGTGCCAGCACCCTGGGGGGGATCGGATGGGGGGACACTGAAGCTTTCTTT. Its protein is CASTLGGIGWGDTEAFF.

The chain joins TRBV19 to TRBJ2-7; the D gene is possibly TRBD1 (6 bases). V lost 10 bases, J lost 5 bases, and 24 bases lay in between. CDR1 is LNHDA and CDR2 is SQIVND in the germline V gene (reference sequence). The CDR3 runs to 15 residues. CDR3: CATTDSWGHGDEQYF. The CDR3 bases are TGTGCCACCACGGACAGTTGGGGACATGGGGACGAGCAGTACTTC. Filled out from reference TRBV19 and TRBJ2-7, the complete variable domain reads DGGITQSPKYLFRKEGQNVTLSCEQNLNHDAMYWYRQDPGQGLRLIYYSQIVNDFQKGDIAEGYSVSREKKESFPLTVTSAQKNPTAFYLCATTDSWGHGDEQYFGPGTRLTVT.

V is TRBV30 and J is TRBJ2-6; maybe TRBD1 (5 bases). Germline CDR1 reads GTSNPN; CDR2 reads SVGIG (reference sequence). V gave up 4 bases and J gave up 0 bases, with 16 bases separating them. The CDR3 is made up of 17 amino acids. CDR3 DNA: TGTGCCTGGAACTCAGGGTTTCCCCTCTCTGGGGCCAACGTCCTGACTTTC. This translates into CAWNSGFPLSGANVLTF. Full variable domain (rest looked up from reference TRBV30 and TRBJ2-6): SQTIHQWPATLVQPVGSPLSLECTVEGTSNPNLYWYRQAAGRGLQLLFYSVGIGQISSEVPQNLSASRPQDRQFILSSKKLLLSDSGFYLCAWNSGFPLSGANVLTFGAGSRLTVL.

This clonotype was counted between two and nine times. The gene calls are TRBV28 and TRBJ2-4; D gene uncertain. The CDR3 is 14 residues long. Trimming took 8 bases from V and 2 from J, leaving 13 bases between them. The V gene's germline CDR1 is MDHEN and CDR2 SYDVKM. In DNA, the CDR3 is TGTGCCAGCCGCGGAGAGGTGCCCAAAAACATTCAGTACTTC. As protein: CASRGEVPKNIQYF.

This clonotype was counted ten times or more. V and J are TRBV11-2 and TRBJ2-2; D ambiguous. V dropped 5 bases and J dropped 5 bases, with 9 bases sitting between them. The CDR3 is 13 residues long. Germline CDR1 is SGHAT and CDR2 is FQNNGV. The CDR3 DNA reads as TGTGCCAGCAGCACCCTAATAACCGGGGAGCTGTTTTTT. Amino acid sequence: CASSTLITGELFF.

The chain couples TRBV29-1 to TRBJ2-3, with 7 positions matching TRBD2. Germline CDR1 and CDR2: SQVTM and ANQGSEA. This CDR3 spans 15 amino acids. V dropped 2 bases and J dropped 3; count of bases not matched to a gene: 8. CDR3 nucleotides: TGCAGCGTTGAAAAGCGGGACCAACCAACAGATACGCAGTATTTT. It encodes CSVEKRDQPTDTQYF.

The table lists this clonotype with many counts. The V gene is TRBV15, the J gene TRBJ2-7; D may be TRBD2 (5 bases). This CDR3 is 13 amino acids long. With 6 bases removed from V and 4 bases from J, the gap between germline ends came to 13 bases. Germline CDR1 and CDR2: LNHNV and YYDKDF (reference sequence). CDR3 in amino acids: CATSRGSDYEQYF. The CDR3 coding sequence is TGTGCCACCAGTCGAGGGAGCGATTACGAGCAGTACTTC. The entire variable domain, with the rest obtained from reference TRBV15 and TRBJ2-7, is as follows: DAMVIQNPRYQVTQFGKPVTLSCSQTLNHNVMYWYQQKSSQAPKLLFHYYDKDFNNEADTPDNFQSRRPNTSFCFLDIRSPGLGDTAMYLCATSRGSDYEQYFGPGTRLTVT.

Concerning this clonotype: A much larger clone differs from this one at a single base, so this may be a read error. The rearrangement uses TRBV7-2 and TRBJ1-2; possibly TRBD1 for D (5 bases). There are 15 residues in the CDR3. Germline V gives CDR1 SGHTA, CDR2 FQGNSA. The CDR3 nucleotides are TGTGCCAACAGCTCGATCGGCGGGGCAGCCCATGGCTACACCTTC. It yields the protein CANSSIGGAAHGYTF.

This chain connects TRBV19 to TRBJ1-3; D perhaps matches TRBD1 (6 bases). This CDR3 has 16 amino acids. The V end lost 5 bases, the J end lost 1 base, and 15 bases lay between the germline ends. From germline, CDR1 is LNHDA and CDR2 SQIVND (reference sequence). In DNA form, the CDR3 reads TGTGCCAGTAGTCCGACAGGCTACCTTTCTGGAAACACCATATATTTT. It is translated as CASSPTGYLSGNTIYF.

This chain's CDR3 is CASSSGTSSHEQYF. The CDR3 DNA sequence: TGTGCCAGCAGCTCCGGGACTAGCAGCCACGAGCAGTACTTC. V usage is TRBV13 and J usage is TRBJ2-7, with TRBD2 matching over 9 bases. This CDR3 contains 14 residues. The V and J ends lost 4 bases and 5 bases, in that order; junction bases with no gene match: 6. Germline V lookup: CDR1 PRHDT, CDR2 FYEKMQ (reference sequence).

The chain carries TRBV7-3 and TRBJ1-2; 10 bases fit TRBD1. Germline V gives CDR1 SGHTA, CDR2 FQGTGA. The CDR3 sequence is 18 residues long. V shed 2 bases, J shed 1 base, and the junction held 10 bases outside the gene matches. The CDR3 is CASSLLPQGQGNNYGYTF. In nucleotides, the CDR3 is TGTGCCAGCAGCTTACTGCCGCAGGGACAGGGGAATAACTATGGCTACACCTTC.

This chain links TRBV28 with TRBJ2-1; 7 bases match TRBD2. The CDR3 has 14 amino acids. V trimming: 8 bases; J trimming: 4 bases; junction bases outside the gene matches: 8. Germline CDR1 MDHEN, CDR2 SYDVKM. The CDR3, as DNA: TGTGCCAGCTTGGGGACTAACCCTTACAATGAGCAGTTCTTC. Its translation is CASLGTNPYNEQFF.

This clonotype was picked up many times. The V gene is TRBV20-1, the J gene TRBJ2-5; 9 bases line up with TRBD1. The CDR3 is 15 residues long. Per germline, CDR1 DFQATT and CDR2 SNEGSKA (reference sequence). The ends lost 0 bases at V and 4 bases at J; junction bases unmatched: 6. CDR3 nucleotide sequence: TGCAGTGCTAGAGATCCGGGACAGGGTTTAGAGACCCAGTACTTC. Amino acids: CSARDPGQGLETQYF.

This clonotype was found a few times. The gene calls are TRBV6-2 or TRBV6-3 and TRBJ2-1; 8 bases agree with TRBD2. This CDR3 region has 21 residues. V lost 5 bases to trimming and J lost 0 bases; unmatched junction nucleotides: 21. CDR1 is MNHEY, CDR2 SVGEGT, per germline. The CDR3 region has the DNA TGTGCCAGCAGTGAACTGTTGGCGGGAGGCCACTTTTTAAGCTCCTACAATGAGCAGTTCTTC. Translated, it gives CASSELLAGGHFLSSYNEQFF.

This clonotype was recorded only once. The V and J genes are TRBV20-1 and TRBJ2-7; D is undetermined. CDR3 length equals 16 residues. V was trimmed by 0 bases and J by 6 bases, leaving 21 bases between them. The germline V gene encodes CDR1 DFQATT and CDR2 SNEGSKA (reference sequence). In nucleotides, the CDR3 is TGCAGTGCTAGAGATTACGGTATGACCCCCCCGACCGAGCAGTACTTC. Its translation: CSARDYGMTPPTEQYF.

This sequence joins TRBV7-6 and TRBJ2-7, with no clear D. The CDR3 contains 16 residues. Trimming removed 2 bases at V and 0 bases at J, with 14 bases between. Per germline, CDR1 SGHVS and CDR2 FNYEAQ. The CDR3 DNA reads TGTGCCAGCAGCTTATCCATATGGAACAGCTCCTACGAGCAGTACTTC. Translated: CASSLSIWNSSYEQYF.

This clonotype turned up a few times. The chain joins TRBV15 to TRBJ2-7, with D perhaps matching TRBD1 (6 bases). The CDR3 contains 13 residues. Germline CDR1 and CDR2: LNHNV and YYDKDF (reference sequence). Trimming cost V 8 bases and J 6 bases, with 17 bases left between them. CDR3 sequence (DNA): TGTGCCACCGGTGGGGACACATCGGGCGAGCAGTACTTC. Translation: CATGGDTSGEQYF.

This clonotype was detected ten times or more. The chain links TRBV6-2 or TRBV6-3 to TRBJ1-5; tentative D call: TRBD1 (5 bases). CDR3 length equals 14 residues. V was trimmed by 4 bases and J by 5 bases, leaving 12 bases between them. Per germline, CDR1 MNHEY and CDR2 SVGEGT. The CDR3 region has the DNA TGTGCCAGCAGTTTCGCCGAACAGGATCAGCCCCAGCATTTT. Amino acids: CASSFAEQDQPQHF.

The chain uses TRBV20-1 and TRBJ2-5; tentatively, D is TRBD1 (5 bases). Germline V gene sequence: CDR1 DFQATT, CDR2 SNEGSKA (reference sequence). The CDR3 is made up of 15 amino acids. Deletions cut 1 base from V and 5 bases from J, with 17 bases between. CDR3: CSARGPLRGRETQYF. Here the CDR3 DNA reads TGCAGTGCTAGAGGGCCTCTTAGGGGCCGGGAGACCCAGTACTTC.

The chain joins TRBV24-1 to TRBJ2-1, with unresolved D. The V and J ends lost 3 bases and 2 bases respectively, with 13 bases between them. Germline CDR1 is KGHDR and CDR2 is SFDVKD. CDR3 length: 16 residues. The CDR3 DNA is TGTGCCACCAGTGATCCCTACACGAGGACCTACAATGAGCAGTTCTTC. It specifies CATSDPYTRTYNEQFF.

This clonotype was seen many times. This sequence joins TRBV2 and TRBJ2-5; 7 nucleotides line up with TRBD1. Germline V gene data show CDR1 as SNHLY and CDR2 as FYNNEI. This CDR3 spans 13 amino acids. V shed 3 bases and J 5 bases; nucleotides not matched to a gene: 3. CDR3 loop: CASSEEQGETQYF. In DNA, the CDR3 is TGTGCCAGCAGTGAGGAACAGGGGGAGACCCAGTACTTC.

This chain connects TRBV4-1 to TRBJ1-5; possibly TRBD1 for D (6 bases). V lost 1 base to trimming and J lost 2 bases, with 12 bases between them. CDR1 is MGHRA, CDR2 YSYEKL, per germline. This CDR3 has 16 amino acids. The CDR3 coding sequence is TGCGCCAGCAGCCAAGGGGTAGGGGGAGGCAATCAGCCCCAGCATTTT. Translating it yields CASSQGVGGGNQPQHF.